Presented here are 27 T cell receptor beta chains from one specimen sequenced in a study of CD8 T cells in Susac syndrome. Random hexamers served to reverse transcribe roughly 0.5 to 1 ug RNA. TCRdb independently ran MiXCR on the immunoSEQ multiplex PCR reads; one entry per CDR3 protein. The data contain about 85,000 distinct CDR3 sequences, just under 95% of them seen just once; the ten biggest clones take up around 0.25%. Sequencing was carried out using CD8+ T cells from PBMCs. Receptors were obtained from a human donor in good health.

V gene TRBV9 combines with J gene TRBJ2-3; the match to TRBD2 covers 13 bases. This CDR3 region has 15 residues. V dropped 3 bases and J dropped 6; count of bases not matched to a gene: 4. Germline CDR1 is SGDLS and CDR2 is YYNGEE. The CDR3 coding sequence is TGTGCCAGCAGCGACGGACTAGCGGGAGTGGATACGCAGTATTTT. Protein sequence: CASSDGLAGVDTQYF. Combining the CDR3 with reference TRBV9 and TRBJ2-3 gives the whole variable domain DSGVTQTPKHLITATGQRVTLRCSPRSGDLSVYWYQQSLDQGLQFLIQYYNGEERAKGNILERFSAQQFPDLHSELNLSSLELGDSALYFCASSDGLAGVDTQYFGPGTRLTVL.

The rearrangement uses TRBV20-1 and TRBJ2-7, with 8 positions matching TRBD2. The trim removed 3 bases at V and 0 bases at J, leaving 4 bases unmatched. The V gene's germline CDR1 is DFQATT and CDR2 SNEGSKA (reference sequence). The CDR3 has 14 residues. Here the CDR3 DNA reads TGCAGTGCTAGTCGGCGGGGGGCCTCCTACGAGCAGTACTTC. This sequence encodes CSASRRGASYEQYF.

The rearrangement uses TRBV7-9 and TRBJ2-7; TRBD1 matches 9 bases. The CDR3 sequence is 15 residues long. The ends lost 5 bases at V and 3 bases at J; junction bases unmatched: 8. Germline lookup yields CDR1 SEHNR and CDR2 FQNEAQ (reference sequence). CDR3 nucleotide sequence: TGTGCCAGCAGCCCCGGGACAGGGACGAACTACGAGCAGTACTTC. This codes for CASSPGTGTNYEQYF.

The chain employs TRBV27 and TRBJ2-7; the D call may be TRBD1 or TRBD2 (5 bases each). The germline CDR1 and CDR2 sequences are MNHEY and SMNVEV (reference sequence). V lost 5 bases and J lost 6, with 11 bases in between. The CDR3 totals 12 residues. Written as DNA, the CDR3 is TGTGCCAGCAGTACAGGAGGTTTCGAGCAGTACTTC. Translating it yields CASSTGGFEQYF.

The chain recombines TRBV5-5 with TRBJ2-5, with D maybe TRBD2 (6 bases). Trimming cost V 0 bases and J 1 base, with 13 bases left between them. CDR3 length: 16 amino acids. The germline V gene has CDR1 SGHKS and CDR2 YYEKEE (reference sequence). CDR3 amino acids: CASSLVWQGGQETQYF. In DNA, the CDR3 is TGTGCCAGCAGCTTGGTGTGGCAGGGAGGCCAAGAGACCCAGTACTTC. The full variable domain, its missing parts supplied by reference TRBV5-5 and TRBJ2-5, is DAGVTQSPTHLIKTRGQQVTLRCSPISGHKSVSWYQQVLGQGPQFIFQYYEKEERGRGNFPDRFSARQFPNYSSELNVNALLLGDSALYLCASSLVWQGGQETQYFGPGTRLLVL.

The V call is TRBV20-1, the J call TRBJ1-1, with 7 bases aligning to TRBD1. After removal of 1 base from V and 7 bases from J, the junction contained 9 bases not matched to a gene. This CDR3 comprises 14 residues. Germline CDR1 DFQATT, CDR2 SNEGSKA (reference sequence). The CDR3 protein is CSARVTGLGIEAFF. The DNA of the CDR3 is TGCAGTGCTAGAGTGACAGGGCTTGGAATTGAAGCTTTCTTT.

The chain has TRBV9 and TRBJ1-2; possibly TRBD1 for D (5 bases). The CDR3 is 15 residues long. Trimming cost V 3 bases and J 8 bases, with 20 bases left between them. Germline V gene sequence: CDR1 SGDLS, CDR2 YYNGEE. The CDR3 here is CASSETGLGIGGYTF. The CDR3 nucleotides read TGTGCCAGCAGCGAGACGGGGCTCGGAATCGGGGGCTACACCTTC.

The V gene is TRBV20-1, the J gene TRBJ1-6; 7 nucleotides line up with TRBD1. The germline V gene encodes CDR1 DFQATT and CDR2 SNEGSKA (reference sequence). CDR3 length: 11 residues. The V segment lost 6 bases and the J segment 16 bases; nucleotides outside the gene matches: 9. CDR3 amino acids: CSALRGGELHF. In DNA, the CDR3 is TGCAGTGCCCTCAGGGGGGGGGAACTCCACTTT.

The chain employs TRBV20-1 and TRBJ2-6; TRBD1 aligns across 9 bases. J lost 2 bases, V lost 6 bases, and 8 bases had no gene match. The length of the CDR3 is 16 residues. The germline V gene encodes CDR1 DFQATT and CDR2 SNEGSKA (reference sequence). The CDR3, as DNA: TGCAGTGCCCGGGACAGGGTAATGCCTGGGGCCAACGTCCTGACTTTC. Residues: CSARDRVMPGANVLTF.

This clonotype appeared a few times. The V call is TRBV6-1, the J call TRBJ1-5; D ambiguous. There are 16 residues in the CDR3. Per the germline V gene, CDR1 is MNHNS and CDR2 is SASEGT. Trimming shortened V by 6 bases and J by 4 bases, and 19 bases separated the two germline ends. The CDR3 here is CASSPPGQSGNQPQHF. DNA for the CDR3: TGTGCCAGCAGCCCACCCGGTCAGAGTGGGAATCAGCCCCAGCATTTT.

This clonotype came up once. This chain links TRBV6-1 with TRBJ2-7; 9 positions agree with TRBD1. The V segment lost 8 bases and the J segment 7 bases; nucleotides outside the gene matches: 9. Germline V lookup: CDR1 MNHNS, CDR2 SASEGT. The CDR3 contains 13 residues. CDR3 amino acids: CASSVGTGLEQYF. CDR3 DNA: TGTGCCAGCTCGGTGGGGACAGGGTTAGAGCAGTACTTC.

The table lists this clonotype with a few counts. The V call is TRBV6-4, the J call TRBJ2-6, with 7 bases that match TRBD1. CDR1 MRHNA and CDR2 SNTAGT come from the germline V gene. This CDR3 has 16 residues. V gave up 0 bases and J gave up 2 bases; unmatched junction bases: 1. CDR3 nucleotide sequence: TGTGCCAGCAGTGACTCAGGGGGCGCTGGGGCCAACGTCCTGACTTTC. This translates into CASSDSGGAGANVLTF.

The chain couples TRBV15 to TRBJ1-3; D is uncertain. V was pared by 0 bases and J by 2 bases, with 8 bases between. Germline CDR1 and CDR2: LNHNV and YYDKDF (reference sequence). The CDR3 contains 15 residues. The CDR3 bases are TGTGCCACCAGCAGAGAGTATGGGCCTGGAAACACCATATATTTT. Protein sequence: CATSREYGPGNTIYF.

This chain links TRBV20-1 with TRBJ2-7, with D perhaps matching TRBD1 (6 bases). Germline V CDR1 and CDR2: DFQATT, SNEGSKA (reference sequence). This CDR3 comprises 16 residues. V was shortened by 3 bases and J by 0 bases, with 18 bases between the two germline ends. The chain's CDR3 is CSASLARGMSSYEQYV. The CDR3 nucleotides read TGCAGTGCTAGTTTGGCTAGGGGGATGAGCTCCTACGAGCAGTACGTC.

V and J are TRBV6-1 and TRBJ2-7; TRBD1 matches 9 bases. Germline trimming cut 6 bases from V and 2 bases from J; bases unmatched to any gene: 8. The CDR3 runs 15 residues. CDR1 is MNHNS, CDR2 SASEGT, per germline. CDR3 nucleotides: TGTGCCAGCAGACAGGCCGGGACAGGGACCTACGAGCAGTACGTC. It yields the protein CASRQAGTGTYEQYV.

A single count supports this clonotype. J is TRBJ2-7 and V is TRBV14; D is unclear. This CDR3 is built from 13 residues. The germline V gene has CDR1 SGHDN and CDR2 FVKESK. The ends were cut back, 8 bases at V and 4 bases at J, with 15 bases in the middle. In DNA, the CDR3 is TGTGCCAGCGCCGTCGGGCGCACGTACGAGCAGTACTTC. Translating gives CASAVGRTYEQYF.

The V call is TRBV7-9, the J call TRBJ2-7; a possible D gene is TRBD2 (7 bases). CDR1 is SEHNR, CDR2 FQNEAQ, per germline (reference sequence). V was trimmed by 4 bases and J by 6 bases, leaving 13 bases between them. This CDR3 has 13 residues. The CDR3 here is CASSYREGLEQYF. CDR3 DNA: TGTGCCAGCAGCTACAGGGAGGGGCTCGAGCAGTACTTC.

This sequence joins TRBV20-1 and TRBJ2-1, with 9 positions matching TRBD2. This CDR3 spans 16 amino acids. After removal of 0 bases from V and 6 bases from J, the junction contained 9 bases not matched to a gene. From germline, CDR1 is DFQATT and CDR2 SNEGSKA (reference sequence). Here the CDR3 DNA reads TGCAGTGCTAGAGATCCGACTAGCGGCCCGCTCAATGAGCAGTTCTTC. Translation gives CSARDPTSGPLNEQFF.

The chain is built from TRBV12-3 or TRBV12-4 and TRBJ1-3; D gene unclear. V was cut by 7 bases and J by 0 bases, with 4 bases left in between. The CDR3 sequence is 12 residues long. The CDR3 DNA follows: TGTGCCAGCACCCCCTCTGGAAACACCATATATTTT. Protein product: CASTPSGNTIYF.

The chain's CDR3 is CASSEYLSGSPTDTQYF. The CDR3, as DNA: TGTGCCAGCAGTGAATACCTTAGCGGGAGTCCCACAGATACGCAGTATTTT. The chain employs TRBV25-1 and TRBJ2-3; 9 bases agree with TRBD2. CDR1 is MGHDK and CDR2 is SYGVNS in the germline V gene. The CDR3 has 17 amino acids. J lost 2 bases, V lost 0 bases, and 6 bases had no gene match.

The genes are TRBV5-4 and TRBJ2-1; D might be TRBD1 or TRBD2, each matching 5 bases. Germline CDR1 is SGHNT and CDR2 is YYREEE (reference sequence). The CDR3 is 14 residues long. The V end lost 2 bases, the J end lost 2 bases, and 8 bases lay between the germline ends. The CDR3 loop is CASSFGTAYNEQFF. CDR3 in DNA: TGTGCCAGCAGCTTCGGGACGGCCTACAATGAGCAGTTCTTC. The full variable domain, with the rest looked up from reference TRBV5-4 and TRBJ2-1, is ETGVTQSPTHLIKTRGQQVTLRCSSQSGHNTVSWYQQALGQGPQFIFQYYREEENGRGNFPPRFSGLQFPNYSSELNVNALELDDSALYLCASSFGTAYNEQFFGPGTRLTVL.

Here the CDR3 reads CSAPRPQSNTEAFF. CDR3 sequence (DNA): TGCAGTGCTCCTCGGCCACAGAGTAACACTGAAGCTTTCTTT. J is TRBJ1-1 and V is TRBV20-1; D call uncertain. The CDR3 is 14 amino acids. Deletions cut 5 bases from V and 2 bases from J, with 15 bases between. The germline V gene encodes CDR1 DFQATT and CDR2 SNEGSKA (reference sequence).

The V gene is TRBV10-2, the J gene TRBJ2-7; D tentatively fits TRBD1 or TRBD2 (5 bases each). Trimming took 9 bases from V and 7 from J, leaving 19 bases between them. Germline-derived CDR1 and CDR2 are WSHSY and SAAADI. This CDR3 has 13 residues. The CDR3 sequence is CASSRDRGGEQYF. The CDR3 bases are TGCGCCAGTTCCCGGGACCGCGGAGGAGAGCAGTACTTC.

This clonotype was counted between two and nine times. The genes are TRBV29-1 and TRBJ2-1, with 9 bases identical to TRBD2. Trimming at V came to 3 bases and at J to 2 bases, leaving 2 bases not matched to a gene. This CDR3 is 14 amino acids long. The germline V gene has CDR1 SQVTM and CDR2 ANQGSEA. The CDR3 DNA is TGCAGCGTTGAGGCGGGAGGGGCCTACAATGAGCAGTTCTTC. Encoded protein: CSVEAGGAYNEQFF.

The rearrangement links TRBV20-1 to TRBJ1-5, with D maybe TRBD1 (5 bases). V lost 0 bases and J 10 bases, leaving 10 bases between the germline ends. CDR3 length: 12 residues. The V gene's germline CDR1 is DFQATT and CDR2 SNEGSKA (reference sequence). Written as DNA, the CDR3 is TGCAGTGCTAGAGATGGAGGGGTTCCCCAGCATTTT. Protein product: CSARDGGVPQHF.

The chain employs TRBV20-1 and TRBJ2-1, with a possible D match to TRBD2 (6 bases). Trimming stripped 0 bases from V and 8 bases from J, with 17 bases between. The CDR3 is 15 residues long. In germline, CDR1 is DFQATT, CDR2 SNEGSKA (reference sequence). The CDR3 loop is CSAREETRQYHEQFF. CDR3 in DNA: TGCAGTGCTAGAGAAGAGACTAGGCAATATCATGAGCAGTTCTTC.

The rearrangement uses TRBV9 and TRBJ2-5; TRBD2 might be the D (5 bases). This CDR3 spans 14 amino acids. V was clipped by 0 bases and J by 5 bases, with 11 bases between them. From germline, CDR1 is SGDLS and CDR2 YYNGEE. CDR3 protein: CASSVAGSAETQYF. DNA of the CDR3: TGTGCCAGCAGCGTAGCAGGTAGCGCGGAGACCCAGTACTTC.